The 8 T cell receptor beta chains below all came from one sample that was sequenced in a study of radiation and T cells in renal cell carcinoma. Libraries were prepared by immunoSEQ multiplex PCR; TCRdb keeps only in-frame clonotypes and omits some of them. Of more than 150,000 clones in the sample, approximately 90% were seen once. Time point here: blood 2 weeks post-SBRT. As for treatment: 15 Gy SBRT to primary tumor, nephrectomy 4 weeks later. This specimen was blood, taken from a patient whose treatment included radiotherapy and nephrectomy. Every receptor here comes from a woman aged 45-60 years with renal cell carcinoma.

This clone is a singleton in its sample. The rearrangement uses TRBV9 and TRBJ2-7, with 8 bases matching TRBD1. CDR1 and CDR2 from the germline V gene are SGDLS and YYNGEE. Trimming took 4 bases from V and 9 from J; bases not matched to a gene: 12. This CDR3 contains 14 residues. The CDR3: CASSPRLGQGGQYF. CDR3 nucleotides: TGTGCCAGCAGCCCTAGATTAGGACAGGGTGGGCAGTACTTC.

The chain couples TRBV29-1 to TRBJ2-7; a weak D match, TRBD2 (7 bases). Trimming removed 1 base from V and 2 bases from J, with 12 bases in between. Germline values: CDR1 SQVTM, CDR2 ANQGSEA. This CDR3 contains 14 residues. For the CDR3, the DNA is TGCAGCGTTGAAGTGGGGGGGCACCCCTACGAGCAGTACTTC. This sequence encodes CSVEVGGHPYEQYF.

This clone came up once. This chain connects TRBV6-5 to TRBJ1-3; no clear D gene. Germline CDR1 MNHEY, CDR2 SVGAGI. Trimming removed 8 bases from V and 0 bases from J, with 11 bases in between. The CDR3 spans 14 residues. The CDR3 region has the DNA TGTGCCAGCTTGAGCAGCCTCTCTGGAAACACCATATATTTT. Translating gives CASLSSLSGNTIYF.

The chain links TRBV7-2 to TRBJ1-2; no clear D. The CDR3 covers 15 residues. The germline gives CDR1 SGHTA, CDR2 FQGNSA. V lost 2 bases and J 6 bases, leaving 16 bases between the germline ends. CDR3 sequence reads: CASSLSPTESNGYTF. In nucleotides, the CDR3 is TGTGCCAGCAGCTTAAGTCCTACGGAATCTAATGGCTACACCTTC.

V gene TRBV19 combines with J gene TRBJ1-5, with D tentatively TRBD1 (6 bases). The CDR3 has 15 amino acids. Germline V gives CDR1 LNHDA, CDR2 SQIVND (reference sequence). Between the trimmed V and J ends, which lost 1 base and 6 bases, there was a span of 13 bases. The CDR3 coding sequence is TGTGCCAGTAGTATAGGGGACATTTGGGGTCAGCCCCAGCATTTT. Protein: CASSIGDIWGQPQHF.

J is TRBJ2-1 and V is TRBV5-1; TRBD2 aligns across 7 bases. CDR3 length: 17 amino acids. V shed 6 bases, J shed 8 bases, and the junction held 20 bases outside the gene matches. Germline V lookup: CDR1 SGHRS, CDR2 YFSETQ. The CDR3 DNA reads as TGCGCCAGCACCCTGACGTCGGGGCTAGCGGCCAACTATGAGCAGTTCTTC. Protein sequence: CASTLTSGLAANYEQFF. The full variable domain, with the rest looked up from reference TRBV5-1 and TRBJ2-1, is KAGVTQTPRYLIKTRGQQVTLSCSPISGHRSVSWYQQTPGQGLQFLFEYFSETQRNKGNFPGRFSGRQFSNSRSEMNVSTLELGDSALYLCASTLTSGLAANYEQFFGPGTRLTVL.

A remark on this clone: Other DNA variants within this sample encode the same CDR3. V usage is TRBV9 and J usage is TRBJ2-1; maybe TRBD2 (6 bases). This CDR3 comprises 15 residues. Per germline, CDR1 SGDLS and CDR2 YYNGEE. V lost 3 bases, J lost 0 bases, and 10 bases lay in between. CDR3 amino acids: CASSGSGLSYNEQFF. As DNA, the CDR3 is TGTGCCAGCAGCGGTAGCGGACTCTCCTACAATGAGCAGTTCTTC.

V usage is TRBV7-2 and J usage is TRBJ2-2, with TRBD2 matching over 10 bases. The germline V gene has CDR1 SGHTA and CDR2 FQGNSA. The CDR3 is made up of 16 amino acids. V lost 5 bases to trimming and J lost 4 bases; unmatched junction nucleotides: 7. The chain's CDR3 is CASSPLSGGLTGELFF. Written as DNA, the CDR3 is TGTGCCAGCAGCCCCCTTAGCGGGGGGCTCACCGGGGAGCTGTTTTTT.